This T cell receptor (beta chain) stems from a study of molecular identifiers for immune sequencing clone quantification. TCRdb used MiXCR to reprocess the PCR reads, holding one entry per CDR3 protein. The table has about 320,000 distinct CDR3 sequences, roughly a quarter seen once. This clonotype was detected many times. Sorting recovered naive CD8 T cells on a CD8+CD4-CCR7+CD45RA+ profile. This CDR3 contains 13 residues. The germline CDR1 and CDR2 sequences are SQVTM and ANQGSEA. Trimming removed 5 bases at V and 0 bases at J, with 10 bases between. V is TRBV29-1 and J is TRBJ2-5; D unresolved. The specimen sequenced was naive CD8+ T cells from blood, with Jurkat cell RNA spiked in. Regarding subset: FACS-sorted CD8+CD4-CCR7+CD45RA+ naive T cells. This TCR was sampled from a human donor in good health. Some libraries in this study had Jurkat cell RNA spiked in. CDR3 loop: CSVQPENQETQYF. In DNA form, the CDR3 reads TGCAGCGTTCAGCCGGAGAACCAAGAGACCCAGTACTTC.